Reported below is one T cell receptor beta chain. Unmatched junction bases numbered 9, after V lost 5 bases and J lost 4 bases. Germline V gene data show CDR1 as LNHNV and CDR2 as YYDKDF (reference sequence). The CDR3 is 17 residues long. Original processing methods: By means of reference gene primer amplification, nucleated cell counts were estimated. Generated by immunoSEQ multiplex PCR, the TCRdb table keeps only in-frame clones and is missing some. The V and J calls and clone size were taken over from that table, and D and trimming were inferred from the DNA. The data show just over 300,000 clones, roughly 87% seen once. The sample is drawn from a study of blood T cell repertoires in COVID-19. Study-wide context: Acute-phase and convalescent COVID-19 samples originated in the United States, Italy and Spain.

The TCR sequence derives from a man younger than 35 with active or convalescent COVID-19. The chain has TRBV15 and TRBJ2-3; 13 bases are shared with TRBD2. Source material: peripheral blood. The CDR3 region is CATSARLGLAGADTQYF. In DNA form, the CDR3 reads TGTGCCACCAGCGCCCGGCTCGGACTAGCGGGGGCAGATACGCAGTATTTT.